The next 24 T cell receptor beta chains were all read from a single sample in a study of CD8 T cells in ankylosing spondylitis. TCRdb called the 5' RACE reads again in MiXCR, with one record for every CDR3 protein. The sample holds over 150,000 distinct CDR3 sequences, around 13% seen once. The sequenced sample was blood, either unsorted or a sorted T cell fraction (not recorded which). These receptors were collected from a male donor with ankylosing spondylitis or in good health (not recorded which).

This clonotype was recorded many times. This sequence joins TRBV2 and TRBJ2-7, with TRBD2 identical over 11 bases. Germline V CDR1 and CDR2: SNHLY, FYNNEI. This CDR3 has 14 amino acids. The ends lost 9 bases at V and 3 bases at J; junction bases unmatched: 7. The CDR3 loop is CARGGLAENYEQYF. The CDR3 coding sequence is TGTGCCAGGGGGGGACTAGCGGAAAACTACGAGCAGTACTTC.

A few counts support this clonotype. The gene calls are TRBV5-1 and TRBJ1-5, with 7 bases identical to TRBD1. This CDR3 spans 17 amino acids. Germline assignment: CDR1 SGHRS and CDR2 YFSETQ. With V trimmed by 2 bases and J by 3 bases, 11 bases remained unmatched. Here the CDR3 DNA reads TGCGCCAGCAGCTTAACCCCGACAGGGATAGACAATCAGCCCCAGCATTTT. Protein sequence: CASSLTPTGIDNQPQHF. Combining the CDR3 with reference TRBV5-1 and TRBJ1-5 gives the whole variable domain KAGVTQTPRYLIKTRGQQVTLSCSPISGHRSVSWYQQTPGQGLQFLFEYFSETQRNKGNFPGRFSGRQFSNSRSEMNVSTLELGDSALYLCASSLTPTGIDNQPQHFGDGTRLSIL.

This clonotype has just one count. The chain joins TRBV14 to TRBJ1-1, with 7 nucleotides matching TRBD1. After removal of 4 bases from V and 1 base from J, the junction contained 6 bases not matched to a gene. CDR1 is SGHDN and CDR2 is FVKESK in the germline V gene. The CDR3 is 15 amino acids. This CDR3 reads CASSRTGAGNTEAFF. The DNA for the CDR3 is TGTGCCAGCAGCCGAACAGGGGCTGGGAACACTGAAGCTTTCTTT.

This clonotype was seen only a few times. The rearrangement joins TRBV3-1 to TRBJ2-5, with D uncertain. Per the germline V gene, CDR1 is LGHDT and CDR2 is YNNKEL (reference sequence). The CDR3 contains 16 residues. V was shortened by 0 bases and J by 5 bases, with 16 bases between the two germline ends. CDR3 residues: CASSQERLAVGETQYF. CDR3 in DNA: TGTGCCAGCAGCCAAGAACGGCTGGCGGTGGGGGAGACCCAGTACTTC.

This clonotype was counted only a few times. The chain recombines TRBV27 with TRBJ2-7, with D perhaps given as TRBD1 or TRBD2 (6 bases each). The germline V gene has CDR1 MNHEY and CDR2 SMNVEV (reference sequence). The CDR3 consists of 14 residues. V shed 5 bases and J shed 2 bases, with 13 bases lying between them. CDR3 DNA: TGTGCCAGCAGTCCGGAGGGGGGTCCCTACGAGCAGTACTTC. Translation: CASSPEGGPYEQYF.

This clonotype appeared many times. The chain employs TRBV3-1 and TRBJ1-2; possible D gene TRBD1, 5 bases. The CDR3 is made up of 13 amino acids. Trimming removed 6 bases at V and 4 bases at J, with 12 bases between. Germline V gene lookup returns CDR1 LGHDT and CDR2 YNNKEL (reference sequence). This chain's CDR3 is CASSSGLGYGYTF. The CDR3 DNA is TGTGCCAGCAGTTCGGGGCTTGGCTATGGCTACACCTTC.

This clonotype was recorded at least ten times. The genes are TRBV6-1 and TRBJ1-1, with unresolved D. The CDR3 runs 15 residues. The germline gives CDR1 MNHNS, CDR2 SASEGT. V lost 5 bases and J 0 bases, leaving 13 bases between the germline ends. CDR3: CASSPRLPLNTEAFF. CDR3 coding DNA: TGTGCCAGCAGTCCCCGGTTACCCTTGAACACTGAAGCTTTCTTT.

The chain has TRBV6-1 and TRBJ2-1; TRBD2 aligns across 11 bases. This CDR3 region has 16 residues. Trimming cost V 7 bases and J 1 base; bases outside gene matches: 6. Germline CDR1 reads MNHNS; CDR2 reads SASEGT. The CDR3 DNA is TGTGCCAGCACAGACCTAGCGGGAGGTTCCTACAATGAGCAGTTCTTC. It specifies CASTDLAGGSYNEQFF.

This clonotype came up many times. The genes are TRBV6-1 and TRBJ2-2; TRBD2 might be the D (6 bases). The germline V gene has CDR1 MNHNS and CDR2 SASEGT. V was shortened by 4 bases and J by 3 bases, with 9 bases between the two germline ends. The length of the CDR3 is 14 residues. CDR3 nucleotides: TGTGCCAGCAGTGGAGGGACTCACACCGGGGAGCTGTTTTTT. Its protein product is CASSGGTHTGELFF.

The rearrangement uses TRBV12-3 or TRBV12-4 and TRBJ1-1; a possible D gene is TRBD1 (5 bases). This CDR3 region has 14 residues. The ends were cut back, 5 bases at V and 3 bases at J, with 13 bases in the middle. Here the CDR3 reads CASSTPGPYTEAFF. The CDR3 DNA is TGTGCCAGCAGTACGCCAGGGCCTTACACTGAAGCTTTCTTT.

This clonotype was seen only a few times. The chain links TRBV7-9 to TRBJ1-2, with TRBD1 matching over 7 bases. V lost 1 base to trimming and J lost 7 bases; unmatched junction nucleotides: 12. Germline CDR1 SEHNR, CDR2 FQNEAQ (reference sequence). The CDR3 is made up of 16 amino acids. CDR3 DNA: TGTGCCAGCAGCTTAGTAGGGGGCAACGATCGCCTTGGCTACACCTTC. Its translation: CASSLVGGNDRLGYTF.

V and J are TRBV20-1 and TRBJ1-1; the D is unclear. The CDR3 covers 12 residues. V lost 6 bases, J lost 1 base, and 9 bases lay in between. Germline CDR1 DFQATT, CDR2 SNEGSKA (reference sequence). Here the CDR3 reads CSAPWGNTEAFF. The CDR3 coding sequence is TGCAGTGCCCCCTGGGGGAACACTGAAGCTTTCTTT.

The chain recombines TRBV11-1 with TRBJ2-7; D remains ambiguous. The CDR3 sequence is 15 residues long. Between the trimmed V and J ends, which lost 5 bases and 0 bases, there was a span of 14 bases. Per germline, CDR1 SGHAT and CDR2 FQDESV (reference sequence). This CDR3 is CASSLGKDSSYEQYF. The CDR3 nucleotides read TGTGCCAGCAGCCTAGGAAAGGATAGCTCCTACGAGCAGTACTTC.

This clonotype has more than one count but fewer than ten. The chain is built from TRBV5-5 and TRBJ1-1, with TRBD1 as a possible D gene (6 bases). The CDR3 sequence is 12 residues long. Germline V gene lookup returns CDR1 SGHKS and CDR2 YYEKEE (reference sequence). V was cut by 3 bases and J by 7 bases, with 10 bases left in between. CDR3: CASSWVGGEAFF. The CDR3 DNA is TGTGCCAGCAGCTGGGTAGGGGGTGAAGCTTTCTTT. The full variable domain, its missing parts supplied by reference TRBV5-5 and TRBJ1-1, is DAGVTQSPTHLIKTRGQQVTLRCSPISGHKSVSWYQQVLGQGPQFIFQYYEKEERGRGNFPDRFSARQFPNYSSELNVNALLLGDSALYLCASSWVGGEAFFGQGTRLTVV.

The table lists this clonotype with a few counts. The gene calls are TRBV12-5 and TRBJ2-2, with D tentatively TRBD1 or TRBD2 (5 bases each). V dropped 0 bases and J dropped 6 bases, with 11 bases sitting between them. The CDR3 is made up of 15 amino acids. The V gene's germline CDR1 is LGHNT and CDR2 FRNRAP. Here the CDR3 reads CASGLVMTGPGELFF. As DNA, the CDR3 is TGTGCTAGTGGTTTGGTAATGACGGGGCCCGGGGAGCTGTTTTTT. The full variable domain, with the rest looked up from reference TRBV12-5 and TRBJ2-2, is DARVTQTPRHKVTEMGQEVTMRCQPILGHNTVFWYRQTMMQGLELLAYFRNRAPLDDSGMPKDRFSAEMPDATLATLKIQPSEPRDSAVYFCASGLVMTGPGELFFGEGSRLTVL.

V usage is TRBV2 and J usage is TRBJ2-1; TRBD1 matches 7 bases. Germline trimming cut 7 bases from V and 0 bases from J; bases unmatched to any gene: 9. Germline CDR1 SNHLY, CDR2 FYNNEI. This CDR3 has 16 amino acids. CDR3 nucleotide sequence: TGTGCCAGCACCCCGATCAGGGGGAGCTCCTACAATGAGCAGTTCTTC. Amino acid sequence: CASTPIRGSSYNEQFF.

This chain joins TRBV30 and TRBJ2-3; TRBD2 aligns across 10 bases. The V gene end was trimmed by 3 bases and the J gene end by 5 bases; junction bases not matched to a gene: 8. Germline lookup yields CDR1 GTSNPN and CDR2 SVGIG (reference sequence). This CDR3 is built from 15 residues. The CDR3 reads CAWSPGTSVLDTQYF. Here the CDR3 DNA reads TGTGCCTGGAGCCCTGGGACTAGCGTTTTAGATACGCAGTATTTT.

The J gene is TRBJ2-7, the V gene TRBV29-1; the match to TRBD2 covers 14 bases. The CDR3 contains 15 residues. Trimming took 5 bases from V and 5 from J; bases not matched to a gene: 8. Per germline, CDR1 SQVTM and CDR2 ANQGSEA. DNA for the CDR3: TGCAGCGTTACCGGGACTAGCGGGAGCATGAACGAGCAGTACTTC. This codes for CSVTGTSGSMNEQYF.

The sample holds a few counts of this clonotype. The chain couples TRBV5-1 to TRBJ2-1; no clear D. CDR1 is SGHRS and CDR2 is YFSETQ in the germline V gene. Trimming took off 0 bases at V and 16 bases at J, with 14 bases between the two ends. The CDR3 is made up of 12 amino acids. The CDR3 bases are TGCGCCAGCAGCTTGGCGGGCAGCCTCTTTTTCTTC. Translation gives CASSLAGSLFFF.

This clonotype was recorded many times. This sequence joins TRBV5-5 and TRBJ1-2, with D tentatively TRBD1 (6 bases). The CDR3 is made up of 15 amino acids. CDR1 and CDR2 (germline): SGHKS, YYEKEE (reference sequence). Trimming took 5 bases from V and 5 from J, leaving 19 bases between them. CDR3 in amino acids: CASSLNSVTGYGYTF. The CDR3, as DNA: TGTGCCAGCAGTCTTAATTCCGTTACAGGGTATGGCTACACCTTC. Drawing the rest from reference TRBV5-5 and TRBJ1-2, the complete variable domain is DAGVTQSPTHLIKTRGQQVTLRCSPISGHKSVSWYQQVLGQGPQFIFQYYEKEERGRGNFPDRFSARQFPNYSSELNVNALLLGDSALYLCASSLNSVTGYGYTFGSGTRLTVV.

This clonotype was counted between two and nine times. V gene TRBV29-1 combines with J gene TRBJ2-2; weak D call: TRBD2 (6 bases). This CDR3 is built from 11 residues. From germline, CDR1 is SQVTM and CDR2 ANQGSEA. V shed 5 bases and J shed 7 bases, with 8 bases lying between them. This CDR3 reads CSVRRGGELFF. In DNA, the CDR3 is TGCAGCGTTCGGAGGGGCGGGGAGCTGTTTTTT.

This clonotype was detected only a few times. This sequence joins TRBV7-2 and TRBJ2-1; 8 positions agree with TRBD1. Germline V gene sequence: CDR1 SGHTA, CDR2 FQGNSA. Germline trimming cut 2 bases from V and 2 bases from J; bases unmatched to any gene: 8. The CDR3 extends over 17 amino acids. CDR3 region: CASSLTGGKGTYNEQFF. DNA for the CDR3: TGTGCCAGCAGCTTAACAGGGGGTAAAGGGACCTACAATGAGCAGTTCTTC.

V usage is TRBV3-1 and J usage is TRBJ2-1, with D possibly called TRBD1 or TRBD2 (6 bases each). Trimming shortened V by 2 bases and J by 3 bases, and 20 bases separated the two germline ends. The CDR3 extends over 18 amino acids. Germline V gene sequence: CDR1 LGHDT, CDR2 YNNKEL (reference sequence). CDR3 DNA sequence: TGTGCCAGCAGCCAAAAGGAGGGACACCACACCTACTACAATGAGCAGTTCTTC. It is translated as CASSQKEGHHTYYNEQFF.

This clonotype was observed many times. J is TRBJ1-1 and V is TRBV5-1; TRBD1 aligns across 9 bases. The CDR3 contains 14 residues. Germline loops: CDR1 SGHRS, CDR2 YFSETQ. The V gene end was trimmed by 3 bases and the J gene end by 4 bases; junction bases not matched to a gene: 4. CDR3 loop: CASSYGQGTTEAFF. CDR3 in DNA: TGCGCCAGCAGCTACGGACAGGGGACCACTGAAGCTTTCTTT.